Only a few counts were recorded for the clone carrying this T cell receptor (beta chain). The V end was cut by 6 bases, the J end by 2 bases, with 13 bases between. The CDR3 is 14 residues long. This record comes from a study of Graves' ophthalmopathy and Graves' hyperthyroidism. RNA transcripts were the template, and TCR beta CDR3 regions were amplified from them. Second-round multiplex PCR came after a first-round RT-PCR that employed HTBI primers. TCRdb passed the multiplex PCR reads through MiXCR, listing each CDR3 protein once. The data hold about 620,000 distinct CDR3 sequences, with about 20% observed a single time.

This sequence joins TRBV12-3 or TRBV12-4 and TRBJ1-1; maybe TRBD1 (6 bases). The receptor's source is a woman aged 18-29 years with stable Graves' hyperthyroidism. Some clones in this sample may be carry-over from other donors' samples. Sequencing used peripheral blood. The DNA of the CDR3 is TGTGCCAGCAGGATCACAGGGATAAACACTGAAGCTTTCTTT. As protein: CASRITGINTEAFF.